Below are 9 T cell receptor beta chains sequenced from a single sample in a study of CD8+ T cells in alopecia areata. cDNA serving as the sequencing template came from extracted, reverse transcribed RNA. Produced via immunoSEQ multiplex PCR; TCRdb's table is partial and in-frame only. In the table there are approximately 2,000 clones, approximately 80% of which are singletons. Documented treatment: oral pan-JAK inhibitor, 5-10 mg twice daily. Those with alopecia areata gave lesional scalp punch biopsies and peripheral blood. This sample comprised skin, obtained at approximately week 42, from a patient treated with tofacitinib. The receptors were sampled from a human donor with alopecia areata.

The chain uses TRBV29-1 and TRBJ1-1; possibly TRBD1 for D (5 bases). Deletions cut 7 bases from V and 2 bases from J, with 14 bases between. The germline gives CDR1 SQVTM, CDR2 ANQGSEA. CDR3 length equals 13 residues. The CDR3 loop is CSASLGGNTEAFF. As DNA, the CDR3 is TGCAGCGCCTCTTTGGGGGGAAACACTGAAGCTTTCTTT.

The V gene is TRBV19, the J gene TRBJ1-1; a possible D gene is TRBD1 (5 bases). Germline V gene lookup returns CDR1 LNHDA and CDR2 SQIVND (reference sequence). The CDR3 covers 17 residues. With 4 bases removed from V and 4 bases from J, the gap between germline ends came to 22 bases. CDR3: CASSTLLTRGRGTEAFF. CDR3 nucleotides: TGTGCCAGTAGTACCCTCCTGACTAGGGGTCGGGGCACTGAAGCTTTCTTT.

V usage is TRBV6-4 and J usage is TRBJ2-3, with D unclear. This CDR3 has 15 residues. Trimming pared 0 bases from V and 2 bases from J, leaving 9 bases between. In germline, CDR1 is MRHNA, CDR2 SNTAGT. CDR3 DNA: TGTGCCAGCAGTGACTCGATTGGGGACACAGATACGCAGTATTTT. Translated, it gives CASSDSIGDTDTQYF.

The genes are TRBV11-1 and TRBJ1-1; D may be TRBD1 (5 bases). The CDR3 is 14 residues long. CDR1 and CDR2 from the germline V gene are SGHAT and FQDESV (reference sequence). Trimming took 6 bases from V and 0 from J, leaving 11 bases between them. The CDR3 spells CASRRQLMNTEAFF. DNA of the CDR3: TGTGCCAGCAGGCGACAGCTCATGAACACTGAAGCTTTCTTT.

The J gene is TRBJ2-6, the V gene TRBV4-3; 7 bases line up with TRBD2. After removal of 3 bases from V and 3 bases from J, the junction contained 2 bases not matched to a gene. There are 15 residues in the CDR3. Germline CDR1 and CDR2: LGHNA and YSLEER. The CDR3 DNA follows: TGCGCCAGCAGCCAGCCTAGCGGTGGGGCCAACGTCCTGACTTTC. Encoded protein: CASSQPSGGANVLTF.

The chain joins TRBV7-8 to TRBJ1-5; D gene unclear. V lost 6 bases and J lost 0, with 15 bases in between. The germline CDR1 and CDR2 sequences are SGHVS and FQNEAQ. The CDR3 runs to 16 residues. CDR3 sequence reads: CASSPTGFYSNQPQHF. For the CDR3, the DNA is TGTGCCAGCAGTCCAACGGGGTTCTATAGCAATCAGCCCCAGCATTTT.

The chain uses TRBV6-1 and TRBJ2-1, with 10 positions matching TRBD2. Trimming cost V 4 bases and J 4 bases; bases outside gene matches: 4. CDR3 length: 15 residues. Germline lookup yields CDR1 MNHNS and CDR2 SASEGT. Here the CDR3 reads CASSASGGGYNEQFF. The CDR3 coding sequence is TGTGCCAGCAGTGCAAGCGGGGGGGGGTACAATGAGCAGTTCTTC.

The V call is TRBV7-2, the J call TRBJ1-5; maybe TRBD1 (5 bases). V was clipped by 0 bases and J by 0 bases, with 15 bases between them. The CDR3 runs to 18 residues. Germline assignment: CDR1 SGHTA and CDR2 FQGNSA. The CDR3 DNA follows: TGTGCCAGCAGCTTAGCGGGCAGGGCCCCAAATAGCAATCAGCCCCAGCATTTT. It encodes CASSLAGRAPNSNQPQHF.

The chain joins TRBV5-6 to TRBJ2-5; TRBD1 might be the D (6 bases). V shed 5 bases and J shed 5 bases, with 13 bases lying between them. In germline, CDR1 is SGHDT, CDR2 YYEEEE. CDR3 size: 13 residues. The CDR3 bases are TGTGCCAGCAGTCTCGCAGGGGTCGAGACCCAGTACTTC. Residues: CASSLAGVETQYF.